These 17 T cell receptor beta chains share one sample of origin, sequenced in a study of spatial heterogeneity in lung cancer (dated by TCRdb to about 2019). Results and caveats for the whole study, not just this receptor: The number of expanded intratumoral alpha and beta TCRs correlated with the tumor nonsynonymous mutation count.

Their antigen targets remain unknown. The sample's time point, from its label and the paper: sample taken at primary tumor resection. Libraries were made using 5' RACE. The run used a NextSeq 500. Clones were called with MiXCR by TCRdb after fastp trimmed the public reads at Q25, and only in-frame beta chains were retained. Each CDR3 protein gets just one entry, which takes the most common genes and DNA from the rows behind it. In all, the sample holds about 23,000 distinct CDR3 sequences, and approximately 4.3% of those were seen once. Of the sample, roughly a tenth falls within the top ten clones. The sample consisted of lung tumor tissue, taken at surgery. The origin of the receptors is a male donor with early-stage non-small cell lung cancer.

The V gene is TRBV10-3, the J gene TRBJ2-2; D call uncertain. The CDR3 extends over 13 amino acids. Trimming removed 2 bases from V and 7 bases from J, with 8 bases in between. Germline V lookup: CDR1 ENHRY, CDR2 SYGVKD. For the CDR3, the DNA is TGTGCCATCAGTGAGCAACTCGTCGGGGAGCTGTTTTTT. Amino acids: CAISEQLVGELFF.

This clonotype rates as medium-sized. V usage is TRBV15 and J usage is TRBJ2-5, with D perhaps TRBD1 (6 bases). The CDR3 consists of 13 residues. V lost 10 bases, J lost 0 bases, and 12 bases lay in between. Looked up from germline, CDR1 is LNHNV and CDR2 is YYDKDF (reference sequence). The CDR3 nucleotides are TGTGCCATAGGAACAGGGCACCAAGAGACCCAGTACTTC. Translated: CAIGTGHQETQYF. Full variable domain (rest looked up from reference TRBV15 and TRBJ2-5): DAMVIQNPRYQVTQFGKPVTLSCSQTLNHNVMYWYQQKSSQAPKLLFHYYDKDFNNEADTPDNFQSRRPNTSFCFLDIRSPGLGDTAMYLCAIGTGHQETQYFGPGTRLLVL.

Many counts were recorded for this clonotype. The chain uses TRBV6-2 or TRBV6-3 and TRBJ1-4; D is unresolved. Between the trimmed V and J ends, which lost 0 bases and 3 bases, there was a span of 11 bases. The CDR3 has 16 residues. Germline V gives CDR1 MNHEY, CDR2 SVGEGT. CDR3 residues: CASSYSSWRANEKLFF. CDR3 bases: TGTGCCAGCAGTTACTCGTCGTGGAGGGCTAATGAAAAACTGTTTTTT.

This clonotype was seen at least ten times. The chain carries TRBV14 and TRBJ2-3; 9 positions agree with TRBD1. The CDR3 runs to 15 residues. CDR1 is SGHDN, CDR2 FVKESK, per germline. V was pared by 5 bases and J by 0 bases, with 3 bases of the junction left unmatched. The CDR3 coding sequence is TGTGCCAGCAGCGAGGACAGGGGTAGCACAGATACGCAGTATTTT. This codes for CASSEDRGSTDTQYF.

This clonotype was detected many times. The chain couples TRBV11-2 to TRBJ2-1; 7 nucleotides agree with TRBD2. This CDR3 is 14 amino acids long. V lost 2 bases, J lost 7 bases, and 5 bases stayed unmatched. Germline CDR1 is SGHAT and CDR2 is FQNNGV. CDR3 residues: CASSLWASGNEQFF. The CDR3 DNA follows: TGTGCCAGCAGCTTATGGGCTAGCGGAAATGAGCAGTTCTTC.

The chain employs TRBV4-3 and TRBJ2-7; the D gene is possibly TRBD2 (6 bases). The CDR3 runs to 15 residues. Trimming shortened V by 0 bases and J by 5 bases, and 14 bases separated the two germline ends. Germline CDR1 is LGHNA and CDR2 is YSLEER. The CDR3 region has the DNA TGCGCCAGCAGCCAAGACCGAAGGAGGGCCGACGAGCAGTACTTC. Translated, it gives CASSQDRRRADEQYF.

CDR3 region: CASSPGMRQGGMEGYTF. CDR3 nucleotides: TGTGCCAGCAGCCCAGGGATGAGACAGGGAGGAATGGAGGGCTACACCTTC. This chain links TRBV9 with TRBJ1-2; 7 nucleotides align to TRBD1. V gave up 4 bases and J gave up 8 bases; unmatched junction bases: 20. The CDR3 extends over 17 amino acids. The germline gives CDR1 SGDLS, CDR2 YYNGEE. The variable domain in full, completed from reference TRBV9 and TRBJ1-2, reads DSGVTQTPKHLITATGQRVTLRCSPRSGDLSVYWYQQSLDQGLQFLIQYYNGEERAKGNILERFSAQQFPDLHSELNLSSLELGDSALYFCASSPGMRQGGMEGYTFGSGTRLTVV.

The table lists this clonotype with many counts. The V and J genes are TRBV5-1 and TRBJ2-4; tentatively, D is TRBD2 (6 bases). Germline CDR1 SGHRS, CDR2 YFSETQ. The V end lost 8 bases, the J end lost 8 bases, and 17 bases lay between the germline ends. This CDR3 spans 13 amino acids. CDR3 nucleotide sequence: TGCGCCAGTCAACTCCTTGGGACTGACATTCAGTACTTC. It yields the protein CASQLLGTDIQYF.

This clonotype was observed many times. The gene calls are TRBV27 and TRBJ2-7; D could derive from TRBD1 or TRBD2 (5 bases each). Germline V CDR1 and CDR2: MNHEY, SMNVEV (reference sequence). Deletions cut 10 bases from V and 1 base from J, with 17 bases between. The CDR3 is made up of 14 amino acids. The DNA of the CDR3 is TGTGCCACCAGCCGGTGGGGGTCATCCTACGAGCAGTACTTC. Translated: CATSRWGSSYEQYF.

This clonotype occurred many times. The chain couples TRBV11-2 to TRBJ2-2; TRBD2 aligns across 8 bases. The CDR3 is 16 residues long. Germline assignment: CDR1 SGHAT and CDR2 FQNNGV. V trimming: 2 bases; J trimming: 8 bases; junction bases outside the gene matches: 10. CDR3 residues: CASSLTSGTSVGELFF. The CDR3 coding sequence is TGTGCCAGCAGCTTAACCTCCGGGACTAGTGTTGGGGAGCTGTTTTTT.

This clonotype was seen repeatedly, ten times or more. The rearrangement joins TRBV7-9 to TRBJ2-7; no clear D gene. V was trimmed by 5 bases and J by 9 bases, leaving 14 bases between them. The CDR3 totals 12 residues. From germline, CDR1 is SEHNR and CDR2 FQNEAQ (reference sequence). The CDR3 nucleotides read TGTGCCAGCAGCCAACCATCGGGTTCGCAGTACTTC. Translation gives CASSQPSGSQYF.

This clonotype was seen a handful of times. V is TRBV5-1 and J is TRBJ2-1; 11 bases match TRBD2. V dropped 8 bases and J dropped 7; count of bases not matched to a gene: 11. Germline CDR1 reads SGHRS; CDR2 reads YFSETQ. The CDR3 totals 15 residues. The CDR3 nucleotides read TGCGCCAGTAACCTAGCGGGGGGTGCTTCGAATGAGCAGTTCTTC. It codes for CASNLAGGASNEQFF.

The V call is TRBV28, the J call TRBJ2-3; D might be TRBD1 or TRBD2, each matching 5 bases. Trimming stripped 1 base from V and 0 bases from J, with 8 bases between. The CDR3 spans 15 residues. CDR1 and CDR2 from the germline V gene are MDHEN and SYDVKM. As DNA, the CDR3 is TGTGCCAGCAGTTTATTCCGGGACAGCACAGATACGCAGTATTTT. Translating it yields CASSLFRDSTDTQYF.

By share of the sample, this clonotype is medium-sized. This chain links TRBV18 with TRBJ2-6; 7 bases map to TRBD1. The V gene's germline CDR1 is KGHSH and CDR2 LQKENI. The CDR3 is made up of 19 amino acids. Unmatched junction bases numbered 15, after V lost 3 bases and J lost 4 bases. The CDR3 protein is CASSPHHGSWTGGANVLTF. The DNA for the CDR3 is TGTGCCAGCTCACCGCACCACGGATCGTGGACAGGAGGGGCCAACGTCCTGACTTTC. The whole variable domain, remainder taken from reference TRBV18 and TRBJ2-6, is NAGVMQNPRHLVRRRGQEARLRCSPMKGHSHVYWYRQLPEEGLKFMVYLQKENIIDESGMPKERFSAEFPKEGPSILRIQQVVRGDSAAYFCASSPHHGSWTGGANVLTFGAGSRLTVL.

There are many counts of this clonotype. The rearrangement joins TRBV27 to TRBJ1-6, with D possibly being TRBD1 (6 bases). This CDR3 is built from 13 residues. The germline gives CDR1 MNHEY, CDR2 SMNVEV (reference sequence). V shed 6 bases and J shed 8 bases, with 11 bases lying between them. The CDR3 DNA follows: TGTGCCAGCAGCAGACAGGAACATTCACCCCTCCACTTT. Its protein product is CASSRQEHSPLHF.

This clonotype was detected ten times or more. The V and J genes are TRBV5-1 and TRBJ2-1; tentative D call: TRBD2 (6 bases). Germline CDR1 SGHRS, CDR2 YFSETQ. The CDR3 totals 16 residues. Trimming left V 4 bases short and J 2 bases short, with 16 bases between. The CDR3 DNA is TGCGCCAGCAGCACCTCCCCCTTAGCGGCCTACAATGAGCAGTTCTTC. Translated: CASSTSPLAAYNEQFF.

The chain is built from TRBV7-2 and TRBJ1-1; D is possibly TRBD1 (6 bases). CDR1 SGHTA and CDR2 FQGNSA come from the germline V gene. This CDR3 spans 13 amino acids. V was pared by 5 bases and J by 4 bases, with 11 bases between. The CDR3 protein is CASSLGGATEAFF. DNA of the CDR3: TGTGCCAGCAGCCTCGGGGGCGCCACTGAAGCTTTCTTT.